The clone carrying this T cell receptor beta chain was recorded a few times. The antigen is unknown. These data come from a study of T-cell memory formation after mild COVID-19. TCRdb re-derived calls from the 5' RACE reads in MiXCR, one entry per CDR3 protein. The table records 300,000 to 350,000 distinct CDR3 sequences, around 19% of them present only once. V was cut by 0 bases and J by 8 bases, with 14 bases left in between. Germline V gives CDR1 MGHRA, CDR2 YSYEKL. This CDR3 comprises 15 residues. General study findings and limits: Second-wave clones reaching peak frequency on day 37 lacked confirmed SARS-CoV-2 specificity. Later expanders leaned toward CD4+, whereas clones contracting from day 15 to 85 were balanced CD4/CD8.

The V call is TRBV4-1, the J call TRBJ2-1; D is undetermined. The TCR comes from a man younger than 35 who had mild COVID-19 (a few samples of this study predate the infection). Cell type and time point are not known. The material sequenced was PBMCs or a T cell subset sorted from them (not recorded which). CDR3 amino acids: CASSQEERPNHEQFF. The CDR3 DNA is TGCGCCAGCAGCCAAGAGGAACGCCCCAATCATGAGCAGTTCTTC.